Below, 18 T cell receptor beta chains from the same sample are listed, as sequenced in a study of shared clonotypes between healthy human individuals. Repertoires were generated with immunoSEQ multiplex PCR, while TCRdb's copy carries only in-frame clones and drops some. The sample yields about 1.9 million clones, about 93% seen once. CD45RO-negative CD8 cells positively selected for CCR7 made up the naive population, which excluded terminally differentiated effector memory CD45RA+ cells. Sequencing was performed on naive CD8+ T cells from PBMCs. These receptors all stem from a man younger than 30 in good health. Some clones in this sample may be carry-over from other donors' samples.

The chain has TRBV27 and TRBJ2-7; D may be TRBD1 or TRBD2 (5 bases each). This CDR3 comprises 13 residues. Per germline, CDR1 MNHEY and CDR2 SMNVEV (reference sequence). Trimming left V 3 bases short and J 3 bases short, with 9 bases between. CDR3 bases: TGTGCCAGCAGTTTCGGGGACGGCTACGAGCAGTACTTC. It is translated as CASSFGDGYEQYF.

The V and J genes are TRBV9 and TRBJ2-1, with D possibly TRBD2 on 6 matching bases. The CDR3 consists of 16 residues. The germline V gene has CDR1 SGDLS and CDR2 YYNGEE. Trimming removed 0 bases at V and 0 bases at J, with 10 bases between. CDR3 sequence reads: CASSVGVAASYNEQFF. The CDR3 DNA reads TGTGCCAGCAGCGTAGGGGTAGCGGCCTCCTACAATGAGCAGTTCTTC.

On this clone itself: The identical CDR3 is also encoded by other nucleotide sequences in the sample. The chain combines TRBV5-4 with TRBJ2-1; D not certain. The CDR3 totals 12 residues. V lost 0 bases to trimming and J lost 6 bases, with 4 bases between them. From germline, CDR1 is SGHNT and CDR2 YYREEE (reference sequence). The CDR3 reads CASSLVTNEQFF. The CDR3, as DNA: TGTGCCAGCAGCTTGGTTACCAATGAGCAGTTCTTC.

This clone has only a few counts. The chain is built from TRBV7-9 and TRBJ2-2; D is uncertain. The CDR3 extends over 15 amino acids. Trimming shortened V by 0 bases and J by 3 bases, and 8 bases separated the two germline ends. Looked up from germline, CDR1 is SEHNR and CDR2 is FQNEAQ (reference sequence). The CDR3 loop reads CASSLASRYTGELFF. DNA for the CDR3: TGTGCCAGCAGCTTAGCGTCGCGTTACACCGGGGAGCTGTTTTTT. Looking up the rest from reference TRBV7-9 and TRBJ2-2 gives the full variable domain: DTGVSQNPRHKITKRGQNVTFRCDPISEHNRLYWYRQTLGQGPEFLTYFQNEAQLEKSRLLSDRFSAERPKGSFSTLEIQRTEQGDSAMYLCASSLASRYTGELFFGEGSRLTVL.

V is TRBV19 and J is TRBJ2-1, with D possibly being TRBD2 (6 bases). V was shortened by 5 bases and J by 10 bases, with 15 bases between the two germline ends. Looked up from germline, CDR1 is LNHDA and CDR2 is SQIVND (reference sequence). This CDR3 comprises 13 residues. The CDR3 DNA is TGTGCCAGTAGTCCACGGACTATGAGCGAGCAGTTCTTC. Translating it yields CASSPRTMSEQFF.

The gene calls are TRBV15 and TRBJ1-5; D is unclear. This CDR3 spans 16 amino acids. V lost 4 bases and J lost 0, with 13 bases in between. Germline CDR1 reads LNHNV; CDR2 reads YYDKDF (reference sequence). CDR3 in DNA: TGTGCCACCAGCAATAGTCGGCACGATAGCAATCAGCCCCAGCATTTT. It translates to CATSNSRHDSNQPQHF.

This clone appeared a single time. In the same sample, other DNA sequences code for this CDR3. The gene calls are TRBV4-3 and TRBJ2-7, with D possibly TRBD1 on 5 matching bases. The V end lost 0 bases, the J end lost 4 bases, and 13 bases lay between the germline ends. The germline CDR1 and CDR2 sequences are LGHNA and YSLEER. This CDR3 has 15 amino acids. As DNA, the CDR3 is TGCGCCAGCAGCCAAGATCGAGGCAGGGCTTACGAGCAGTACTTC. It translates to CASSQDRGRAYEQYF.

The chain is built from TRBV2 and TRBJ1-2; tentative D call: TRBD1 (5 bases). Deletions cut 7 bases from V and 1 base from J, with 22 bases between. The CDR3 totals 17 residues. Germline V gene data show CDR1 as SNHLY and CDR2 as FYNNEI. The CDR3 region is CASIGRLGLKDNYGYTF. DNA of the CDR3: TGTGCCAGCATAGGAAGGCTGGGACTGAAGGATAACTATGGCTACACCTTC.

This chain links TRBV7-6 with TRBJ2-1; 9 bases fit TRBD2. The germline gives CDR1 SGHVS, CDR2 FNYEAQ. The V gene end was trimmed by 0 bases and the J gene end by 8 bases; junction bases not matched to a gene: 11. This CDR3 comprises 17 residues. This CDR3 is CASSLAVISGSLHEQFF. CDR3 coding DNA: TGTGCCAGCAGCTTAGCCGTCATTAGCGGGAGTCTCCATGAGCAGTTCTTC. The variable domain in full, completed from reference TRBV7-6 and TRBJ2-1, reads GAGVSQSPRYKVTKRGQDVALRCDPISGHVSLYWYRQALGQGPEFLTYFNYEAQQDKSGLPNDRFSAERPEGSISTLTIQRTEQRDSAMYRCASSLAVISGSLHEQFFGPGTRLTVL.

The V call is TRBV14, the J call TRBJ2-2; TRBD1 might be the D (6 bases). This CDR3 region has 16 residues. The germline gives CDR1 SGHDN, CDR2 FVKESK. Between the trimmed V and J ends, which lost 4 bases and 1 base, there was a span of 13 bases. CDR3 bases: TGTGCCAGCAGCCCCCCTCAGGGGATGAACACCGGGGAGCTGTTTTTT. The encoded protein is CASSPPQGMNTGELFF.

The CDR3 loop reads CASSLGGGPEQYF. The CDR3 coding sequence is TGTGCCAGCAGCTTAGGGGGCGGACCCGAGCAGTACTTC. V gene TRBV11-3 combines with J gene TRBJ2-7; TRBD1 might be the D (5 bases). This CDR3 has 13 residues. Trimming removed 1 base at V and 6 bases at J, with 10 bases between. Germline CDR1 reads SGHNT; CDR2 reads YENEEA.

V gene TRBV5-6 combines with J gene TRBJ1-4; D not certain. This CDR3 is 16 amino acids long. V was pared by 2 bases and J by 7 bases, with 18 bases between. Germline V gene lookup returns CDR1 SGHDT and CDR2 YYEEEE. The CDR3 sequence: CASSFPSGRPSEKLFF. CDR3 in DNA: TGTGCCAGCAGCTTTCCTTCCGGGAGGCCATCTGAAAAACTGTTTTTT.

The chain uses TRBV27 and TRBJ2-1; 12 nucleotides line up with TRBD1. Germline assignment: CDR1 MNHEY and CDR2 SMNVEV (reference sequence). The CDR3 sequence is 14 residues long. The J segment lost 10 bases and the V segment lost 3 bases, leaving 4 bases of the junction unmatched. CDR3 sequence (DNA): TGTGCCAGCAGTTTCCGGGACAGGGGGCGAGAGCAGTTCTTC. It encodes CASSFRDRGREQFF.

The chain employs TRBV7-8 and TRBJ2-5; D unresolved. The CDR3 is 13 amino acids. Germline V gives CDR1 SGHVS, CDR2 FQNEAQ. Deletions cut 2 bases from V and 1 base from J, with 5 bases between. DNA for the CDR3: TGTGCCAGCAGCTTACTAGGCCAAGAGACCCAGTACTTC. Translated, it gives CASSLLGQETQYF.

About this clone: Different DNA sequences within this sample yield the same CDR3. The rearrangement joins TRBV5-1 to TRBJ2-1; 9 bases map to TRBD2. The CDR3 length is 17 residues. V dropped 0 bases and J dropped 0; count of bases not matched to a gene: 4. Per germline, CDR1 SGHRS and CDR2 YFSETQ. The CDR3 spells CASSLGLAGSSYNEQFF. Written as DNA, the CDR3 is TGCGCCAGCAGCTTGGGTCTAGCGGGGAGCTCCTACAATGAGCAGTTCTTC.

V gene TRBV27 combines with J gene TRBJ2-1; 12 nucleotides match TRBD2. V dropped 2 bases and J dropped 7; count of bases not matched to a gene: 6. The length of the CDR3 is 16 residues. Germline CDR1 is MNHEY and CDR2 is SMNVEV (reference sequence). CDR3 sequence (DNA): TGTGCCAGCAGTTTAACCGGGACTAGCGGGTGGAATGAGCAGTTCTTC. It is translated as CASSLTGTSGWNEQFF.

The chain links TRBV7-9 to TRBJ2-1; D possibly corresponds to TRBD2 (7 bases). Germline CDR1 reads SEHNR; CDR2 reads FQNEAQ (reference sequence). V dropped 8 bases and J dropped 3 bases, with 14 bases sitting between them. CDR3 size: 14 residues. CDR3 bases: TGTGCCAGCCCAGGAGGGGGGGACTACAATGAGCAGTTCTTC. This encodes CASPGGGDYNEQFF.

Here the CDR3 reads CASSEGGSLNYGYTF. DNA of the CDR3: TGTGCCAGCAGTGAAGGGGGCAGCCTTAACTATGGCTACACCTTC. The chain has TRBV6-1 and TRBJ1-2; a weak D match, TRBD1 (5 bases). There are 15 residues in the CDR3. V shed 1 base and J shed 1 base, with 10 bases lying between them. From germline, CDR1 is MNHNS and CDR2 SASEGT.